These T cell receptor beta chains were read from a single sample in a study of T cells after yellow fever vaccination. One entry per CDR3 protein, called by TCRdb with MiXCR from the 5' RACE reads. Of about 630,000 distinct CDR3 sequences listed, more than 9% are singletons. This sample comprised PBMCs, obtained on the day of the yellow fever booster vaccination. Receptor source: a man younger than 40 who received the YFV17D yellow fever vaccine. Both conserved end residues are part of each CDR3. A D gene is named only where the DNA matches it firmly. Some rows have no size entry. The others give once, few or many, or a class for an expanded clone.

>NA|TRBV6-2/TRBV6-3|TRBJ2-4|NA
CATAVTNIQYF
TGTGCCACCGCCGTAACTAACATTCAGTACTTC
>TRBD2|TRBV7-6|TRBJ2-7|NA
CASSLGGGTRYEQYF
TGTGCCAGCAGCCTTGGGGGGGGAACAAGGTACGAGCAGTACTTC
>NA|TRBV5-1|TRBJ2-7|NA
CASSFGINYEQYF
TGCGCCAGCAGCTTCGGCATCAACTACGAGCAGTACTTC
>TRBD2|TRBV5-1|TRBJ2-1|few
CASSLGLGGLRRNYNEQFF
TGCGCCAGCAGCTTGGGGCTGGGAGGGTTGAGACGCAACTACAATGAGCAGTTCTTC
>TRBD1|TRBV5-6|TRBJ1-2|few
CASSGNPGQGNGYTF
TGTGCCAGCAGCGGAAACCCGGGACAGGGGAATGGCTACACCTTC
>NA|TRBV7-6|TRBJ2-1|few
CASSLESAAVGEQFF
TGTGCCAGCAGCTTAGAATCGGCTGCGGTCGGTGAGCAGTTCTTC
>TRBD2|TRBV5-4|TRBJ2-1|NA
CASSLGLAGLSEQFF
TGTGCCAGCAGCTTGGGACTAGCGGGATTGTCTGAGCAGTTCTTC
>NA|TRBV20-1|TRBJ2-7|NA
CSARSQQLYEQYF
TGCAGTGCTAGATCGCAGCAGCTCTACGAGCAGTACTTC
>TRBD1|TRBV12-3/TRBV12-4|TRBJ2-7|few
CASRRTGGEQYF
TGTGCCAGCAGACGAACAGGGGGCGAGCAGTACTTC
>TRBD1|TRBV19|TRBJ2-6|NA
CASSRPGTGSGANVLTF
TGTGCCAGTAGCCGTCCCGGGACAGGCTCTGGGGCCAACGTCCTGACTTTC
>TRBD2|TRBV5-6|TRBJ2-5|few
CASSFIQPGLAIQETQYF
TGTGCCAGCAGCTTTATCCAACCGGGACTAGCGATCCAAGAGACCCAGTACTTC
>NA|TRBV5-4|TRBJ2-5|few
CASSFWASQETQYF
TGTGCCAGCAGCTTTTGGGCCAGCCAAGAGACCCAGTACTTC
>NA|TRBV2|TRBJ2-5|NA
CASNTGLAQYF
TGTGCCAGCAACACGGGTTTGGCCCAGTACTTC
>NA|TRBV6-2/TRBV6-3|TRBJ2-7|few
CASRRTWSSYEQYF
TGTGCCAGCAGAAGGACGTGGAGCTCCTACGAGCAGTACTTC
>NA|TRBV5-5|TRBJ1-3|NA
CASSFRVGGAKTGNTIYF
TGTGCCAGCAGCTTTCGGGTTGGGGGAGCCAAGACTGGAAACACCATATATTTT
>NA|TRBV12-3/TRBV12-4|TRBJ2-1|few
CASSPTGHEQFF
TGTGCCAGCAGCCCTACAGGGCACGAGCAGTTCTTC
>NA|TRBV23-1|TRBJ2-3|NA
CASRELQTDTQYF
TGCGCCAGCAGAGAATTGCAGACAGATACGCAGTATTTT
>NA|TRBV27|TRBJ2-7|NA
CAPPRAGTYEQYF
TGTGCCCCCCCGAGGGCAGGTACCTACGAGCAGTACTTC
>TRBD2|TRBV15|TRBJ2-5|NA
CATAGGSHQETQYF
TGTGCCACCGCAGGCGGGAGCCACCAAGAGACCCAGTACTTC
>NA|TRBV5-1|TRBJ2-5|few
CASSRRQSQETQYF
TGCGCCAGCAGCCGCCGACAGTCTCAAGAGACCCAGTACTTC
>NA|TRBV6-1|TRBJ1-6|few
CASTLKTRTADNSPLHF
TGTGCCAGCACTCTAAAAACGCGGACCGCTGATAATTCACCCCTCCACTTT
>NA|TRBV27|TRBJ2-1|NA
CASSSTAGYNEQFF
TGTGCCAGCAGTTCGACGGCGGGATACAATGAGCAGTTCTTC
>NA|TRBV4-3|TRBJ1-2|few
CASSQEGGGNGYGYTF
TGCGCCAGCAGCCAAGAGGGAGGGGGAAATGGCTATGGCTACACCTTC
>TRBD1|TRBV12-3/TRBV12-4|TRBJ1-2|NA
CASSLGGQGVSYTF
TGTGCCAGCAGTTTGGGGGGACAGGGAGTGAGCTACACCTTC
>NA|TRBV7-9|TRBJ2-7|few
CASSLELTRYEQYF
TGTGCCAGCAGCTTAGAGCTAACTCGCTACGAGCAGTACTTC
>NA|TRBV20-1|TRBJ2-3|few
CCARDLRGRLADTQYF
TGCTGTGCTAGAGATCTGAGGGGACGGCTAGCGGATACGCAGTATTTT
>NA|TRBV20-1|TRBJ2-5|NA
CSASLQWGQETQYF
TGCAGTGCTTCCTTACAATGGGGACAAGAGACCCAGTACTTC
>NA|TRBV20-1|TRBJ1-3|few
CSARVWGSGNTIYF
TGCAGTGCTAGAGTTTGGGGCTCTGGAAACACCATATATTTT
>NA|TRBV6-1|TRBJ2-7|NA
CASSIGQLGEQYF
TGTGCCAGCAGTATAGGACAGCTGGGCGAGCAGTACTTC
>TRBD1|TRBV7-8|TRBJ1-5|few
CASSLSGTGNQPQHF
TGTGCCAGCAGCTTATCCGGGACAGGCAATCAGCCCCAGCATTTT
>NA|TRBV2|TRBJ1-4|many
CASSQGLTNEKLFF
TGTGCCAGCAGCCAAGGTCTAACTAATGAAAAACTGTTTTTT
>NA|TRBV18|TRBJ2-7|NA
CASSPRDGNYEQYF
TGTGCCAGCTCACCCCGGGACGGTAACTACGAGCAGTACTTC
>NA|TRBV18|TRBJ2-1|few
CASSLSQDYNEQFF
TGTGCCAGCTCACTCTCACAGGATTACAATGAGCAGTTCTTC
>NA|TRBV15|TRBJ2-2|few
CATSRDRRENTGELFF
TGTGCCACCAGCAGAGATAGGCGGGAGAACACCGGGGAGCTGTTTTTT
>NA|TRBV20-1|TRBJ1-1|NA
CSAIRWSKNTEAFF
TGCAGTGCCATCCGATGGTCGAAGAACACTGAAGCTTTCTTT
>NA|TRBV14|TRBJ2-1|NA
CASSQISPKRLSSYNEQFF
TGTGCCAGCAGCCAAATCAGCCCTAAGCGGTTAAGCTCCTACAATGAGCAGTTCTTC
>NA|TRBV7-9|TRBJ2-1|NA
CASRNAEGNEQFF
TGTGCCAGCAGAAATGCCGAGGGCAATGAGCAGTTCTTC
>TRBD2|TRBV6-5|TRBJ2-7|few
CASSYSSTSGPYEQYF
TGTGCCAGCAGTTACTCGAGCACTAGCGGACCCTACGAGCAGTACTTC
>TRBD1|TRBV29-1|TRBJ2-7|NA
CSVGDRVPNEQYF
TGCAGCGTTGGCGACAGGGTTCCTAACGAGCAGTACTTC
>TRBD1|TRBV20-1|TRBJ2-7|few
CSARDQRQGAYEQYF
TGCAGTGCTAGAGATCAGCGACAGGGGGCTTACGAGCAGTACTTC
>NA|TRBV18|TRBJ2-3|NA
CASSRDSADTQYF
TGTGCCAGCTCACGGGATAGTGCAGATACGCAGTATTTT
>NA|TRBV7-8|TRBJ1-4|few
CASSLDGSRGGKLFF
TGTGCCAGCAGCTTAGATGGCTCAAGGGGAGGAAAACTGTTTTTT
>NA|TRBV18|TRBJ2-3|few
CASFTTIELAGTDTQYF
TGTGCCAGCTTCACCACGATTGAGTTGGCAGGCACAGATACGCAGTATTTT
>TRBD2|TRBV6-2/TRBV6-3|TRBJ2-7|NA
CASSLTSAGQYF
TGTGCCAGCAGCCTAACTAGCGCTGGGCAGTACTTC
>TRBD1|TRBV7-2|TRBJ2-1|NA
CASSLATTGGEAEQFF
TGTGCCAGCAGCTTAGCGACGACAGGGGGCGAGGCTGAGCAGTTCTTC
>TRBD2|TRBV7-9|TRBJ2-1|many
CASSLEAGPYNEQFF
TGTGCCAGCAGCTTAGAAGCGGGACCCTACAATGAGCAGTTCTTC
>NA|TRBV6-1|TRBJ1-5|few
CASSPRRGIPQPQHF
TGTGCCAGCAGTCCCAGGAGGGGAATCCCCCAGCCCCAGCATTTT
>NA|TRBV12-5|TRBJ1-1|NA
CASGLGQRNTEAFF
TGTGCTAGTGGCCTAGGACAGAGGAACACTGAAGCTTTCTTT
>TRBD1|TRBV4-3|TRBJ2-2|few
CASSQETGGHTGELFF
TGCGCCAGCAGCCAAGAAACAGGGGGCCACACCGGGGAGCTGTTTTTT
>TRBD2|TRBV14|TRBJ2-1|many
CASSHRLAANILPAYNEQFF
TGTGCCAGCAGCCATAGACTAGCGGCGAATATACTCCCAGCCTACAATGAGCAGTTCTTC
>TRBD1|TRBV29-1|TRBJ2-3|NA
CSFRDRVTDTQYF
TGCAGCTTCCGGGACAGGGTAACAGATACGCAGTATTTT
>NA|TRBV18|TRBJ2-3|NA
CASSPRRMSDTQYF
TGTGCCAGCTCCCCCCGGAGAATGTCAGATACGCAGTATTTT